This TCR beta chain was sequenced for a study of control samples from healthy donors and cancer patients. Germline lookup yields CDR1 MNHNY and CDR2 SVGAGI (reference sequence). This CDR3 region has 15 residues. V shed 6 bases and J 9 bases; nucleotides not matched to a gene: 10. The method was immunoSEQ multiplex PCR; TCRdb's version includes in-frame clones alone and lacks a portion of them. Among 130,000 or so clones listed, roughly 90% were seen once. Material: PBMCs. The chain recombines TRBV6-6 with TRBJ1-6; TRBD1 agrees at 8 bases. This clonotype was obtained from a man in his fifties with head and neck cancer. DNA of the CDR3: TGTGCCAGCAGGGAAGGGACAGGTCGTGTTTCACCCCTCCACTTT. This translates into CASREGTGRVSPLHF.